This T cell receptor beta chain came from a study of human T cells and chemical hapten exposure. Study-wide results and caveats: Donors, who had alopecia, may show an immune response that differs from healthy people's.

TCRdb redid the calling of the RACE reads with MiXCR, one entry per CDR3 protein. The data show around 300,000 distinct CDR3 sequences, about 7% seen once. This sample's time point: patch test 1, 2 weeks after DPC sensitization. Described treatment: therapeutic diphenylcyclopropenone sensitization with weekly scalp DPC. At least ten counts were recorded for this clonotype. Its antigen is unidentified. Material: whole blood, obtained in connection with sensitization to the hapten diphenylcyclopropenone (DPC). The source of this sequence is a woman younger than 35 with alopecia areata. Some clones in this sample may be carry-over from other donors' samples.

The chain's CDR3 is CASSSLRGRNYGYTF. CDR3 nucleotide sequence: TGTGCCAGCAGCAGCCTTCGCGGCAGAAACTATGGCTACACCTTC. The chain links TRBV11-2 to TRBJ1-2; D not resolved. The CDR3 runs 15 residues. With 5 bases removed from V and 2 bases from J, the gap between germline ends came to 15 bases. Germline V gene lookup returns CDR1 SGHAT and CDR2 FQNNGV. Using reference TRBV11-2 and TRBJ1-2 for the parts outside the CDR3, the full variable domain is EAGVAQSPRYKIIEKRQSVAFWCNPISGHATLYWYQQILGQGPKLLIQFQNNGVVDDSQLPKDRFSAERLKGVDSTLKIQPAKLEDSAVYLCASSSLRGRNYGYTFGSGTRLTVV.